This T cell receptor beta chain appears in the sequencing data of a study of T cells in Graves' hyperthyroidism and ophthalmopathy. TCR beta CDR3 regions were amplified from RNA transcripts. The TCR CDR3 first-round RT-PCR relied on the HTBI primer set. TCRdb reanalysed the multiplex PCR reads using MiXCR and keeps one entry per CDR3 protein. The data hold about half a million distinct CDR3 sequences, with around a fifth observed a single time. This clonotype was observed at least ten times. What it binds is not known. Germline V gene data show CDR1 as GTSNPN and CDR2 as SVGIG (reference sequence). This CDR3 is 11 amino acids long. The V and J ends lost 5 bases and 4 bases respectively, with 9 bases between them. Study-level points and caveats: Stable hyperthyroidism and ophthalmopathy were separated using 13 V-J signatures. With a median lead of 6.5 months before onset, the model predicted ophthalmopathy.

Orbital computed tomography, thyroid ultrasound, serum thyroxine and TRAb, and clinical symptoms together informed the diagnoses. The chain uses TRBV30 and TRBJ2-7; D ambiguous. What was sequenced was blood. The receptor was isolated from a woman in her 70s with Graves' ophthalmopathy. Here the CDR3 DNA reads TGTGCCTGGGGGCCCCCGTACGAGCAGTACTTC. This codes for CAWGPPYEQYF.